Listed below are T cell receptor beta chains from one sample, sequenced in a study of blood T cell repertoires in COVID-19. Sequencing was performed with immunoSEQ multiplex PCR; in TCRdb, only in-frame clones are kept and a portion is missing. Seen here are 95,000 to 100,000 clones, 91% observed once, and the top ten hold 15% to 20%. Sequencing used peripheral blood. The source of these receptors is a man aged 45-60 years with acute or convalescent COVID-19. Both conserved end residues are part of each CDR3. The D gene is left open where the match is weak. Not every row has a clone size; where given, it reads once, few, many or a size class.

d_gene	v_gene	abundance	j_gene	CDR3nt	CDR3aa
.	TRBV6-1	.	TRBJ1-2	TGTGCCAGCAGTGAAATCAGGGCCTCTGGCTACACCTTC	CASSEIRASGYTF
TRBD1	TRBV5-1	.	TRBJ2-5	TGCGCCAGCAGCTTGGGGACAGGGAGACAAGAGACCCAGTACTTC	CASSLGTGRQETQYF
TRBD1	TRBV2	once	TRBJ2-7	TGTGCCAGCACCGCCGGGACAGAATACTACGAGCAGTACTTC	CASTAGTEYYEQYF
.	TRBV9	.	TRBJ1-2	TGTGCCAGCAGATCACCGGGGGACTATGGCTACACCTTC	CASRSPGDYGYTF
TRBD2	TRBV5-1	.	TRBJ2-5	TGCGCCAGCAGCTTGCGTTCTAGCGGGGTGTTCGAGACCCAGTACTTC	CASSLRSSGVFETQYF
TRBD1	TRBV5-1	.	TRBJ2-1	TGCGCCAGCAGCGTAGAACAGGGGCAGCGCTACAATGAGCAGTTCTTC	CASSVEQGQRYNEQFF
.	TRBV5-6	many	TRBJ1-1	TGTGCCAGCAGCTTGAGGAGCCGGAGGACTGAAGCTTTCTTT	CASSLRSRRTEAFF
TRBD1	TRBV27	.	TRBJ2-2	TGTGCCAGCAGTTTTCAGGGGGCCAACACCGGGGAGCTGTTTTTT	CASSFQGANTGELFF
.	TRBV6-5	.	TRBJ2-1	TGTGCCAGCAGTCGACTGGAATTGTCTTACAATGAGCAGTTCTTC	CASSRLELSYNEQFF
.	TRBV6-1	.	TRBJ1-5	TGTGCCAGCAGTTATTCAGGGGTGGGTCAGCCCCAGCATTTT	CASSYSGVGQPQHF
.	TRBV18	.	TRBJ1-2	TGTGCCAGCTCCCCGACGGGGAGCTATGGCTACACCTTC	CASSPTGSYGYTF
.	TRBV6-5	few	TRBJ2-4	TGTGCCAGCATCGGGGTTGAGCGCATTCAGTACTTC	CASIGVERIQYF
.	TRBV13	few	TRBJ2-7	TGTGCCAGCAGCAACTTCTACGAGCAGTACTTC	CASSNFYEQYF
.	TRBV6-6	once	TRBJ1-2	TGTGCCAGCAGTTACTCGGAGACAGCTAACTATGGCTACACCTTC	CASSYSETANYGYTF
TRBD1	TRBV9	.	TRBJ2-1	TGTGCCAGCAGCCCCGGGTCAGGGGGTGGGAATGAGCAGTTCTTC	CASSPGSGGGNEQFF
.	TRBV28	.	TRBJ1-5	TGTGCCAGCAGTTCGCTACTCCTCAGGGGCTCGGGGCCCCAGCATTTT	CASSSLLLRGSGPQHF
.	TRBV28	.	TRBJ1-6	TGTGCCAGCAGTTTAAGGAGGGGTGGTTCACCCCTCCACTTT	CASSLRRGGSPLHF
.	TRBV18	.	TRBJ1-5	TGTGCCAGCTCACCACAATCAGGCAATCAGCCCCAGCATTTT	CASSPQSGNQPQHF
TRBD1	TRBV5-1	.	TRBJ1-1	TGCGCCAGCAGCTTGGGAGAGCGCAGGGGGAGCACGAGGTCTGAAGCTTTCTTT	CASSLGERRGSTRSEAFF
.	TRBV5-1	.	TRBJ1-1	TGCGCCAGCAGCGCAACAGGGAAGAAGGACACTGAAGCTTTCTTT	CASSATGKKDTEAFF
TRBD1	TRBV19	once	TRBJ1-1	TGTGCCAGTAGTATATGGACAGGGAGAGACACTGAAGCTTTCTTT	CASSIWTGRDTEAFF
.	TRBV5-6	.	TRBJ1-2	TGTGCCAGCAGGTTTGGGCCGCGCGAGGGCGGCTATGGCTACACCTTC	CASRFGPREGGYGYTF
TRBD1	TRBV5-1	.	TRBJ2-3	TGCGCCAGCAGCTTGGGACAGGGCTTATCAGATACGCAGTATTTT	CASSLGQGLSDTQYF
.	TRBV20-1	.	TRBJ2-5	TGCAGTGCTAGGACAGTAGAGACCCAGTACTTC	CSARTVETQYF
.	TRBV19	once	TRBJ2-1	TGTGCCAGTAGTATGTGGCAGGCCTACAATGAGCAGTTCTTC	CASSMWQAYNEQFF
TRBD2	TRBV9	.	TRBJ2-3	TGTGCCAGCAGCGTATTAAGCGGGGGGGCAGCAGATACGCAGTATTTT	CASSVLSGGAADTQYF
.	TRBV3-1/TRBV3-2	few	TRBJ1-6	TGTGCCAGCAGCCAAGAAAGGGGGAATTCACCCCTCCACTTT	CASSQERGNSPLHF
.	TRBV7-3	.	TRBJ2-2	TGTGCCAGCAGCTTAATAGTAGAGACCGGGGAGCTGTTTTTT	CASSLIVETGELFF
TRBD1	TRBV5-6	.	TRBJ1-1	TGTGCCAGCAGCTTGACAGGGGCGTTGAACACTGAAGCTTTCTTT	CASSLTGALNTEAFF
.	TRBV10-3	.	TRBJ1-4	TGTGCCGCAGCGGCCATAACTAATGAAAAACTGTTTTTT	CAAAAITNEKLFF
TRBD1	TRBV5-1	.	TRBJ1-2	TGCGCCAGCAGCTTGGCCGGGACAGGGGGCGAGGGCTACACCTTC	CASSLAGTGGEGYTF
.	TRBV5-1	.	TRBJ2-2	TGCGCCAGCAGTGAGAGCCCCGGGGAGCTGTTTTTT	CASSESPGELFF
TRBD1	TRBV5-1	.	TRBJ1-2	TGCGCCAGCAGGCCCCAGACAGGGAACTATGGCTACACCTTC	CASRPQTGNYGYTF
.	TRBV5-4	.	TRBJ1-4	TGTGCCAGCAGCCCCTCCGGTGCCCCTAATGAAAAACTGTTTTTT	CASSPSGAPNEKLFF
.	TRBV7-9	.	TRBJ1-5	TGTGCCAGCAGCTTAGCTGGCCGATGGAGCCAGCCCCAGCATTTT	CASSLAGRWSQPQHF
TRBD1	TRBV23-1	.	TRBJ2-7	TGCGCCAGCAGGGACAGGGCCTACGAGCAGTACTTC	CASRDRAYEQYF
TRBD1	TRBV19	.	TRBJ2-7	TGTGCCAGTAAACAGGACCAGGGGGCCTACGAGCAGTACTTC	CASKQDQGAYEQYF
TRBD1	TRBV7-9	few	TRBJ2-1	TGTGCCAGCAGCGGTACCGGGACAGCCTACAATGAGCAGTTCTTC	CASSGTGTAYNEQFF
.	TRBV4-1	.	TRBJ1-1	TGCGCCAGCAGCACAGGTCTGAACACTGAAGCTTTCTTT	CASSTGLNTEAFF
TRBD1	TRBV6-2/TRBV6-3	.	TRBJ2-1	TGTGCCAGCAGTTACTCTCCCGGACAGGGGCGTCCCGATGAGCAGTTCTTC	CASSYSPGQGRPDEQFF
.	TRBV6-1	.	TRBJ2-7	TGTGCCAGCAGTGAAGGGATCAGGGACGAGCAGTACTTC	CASSEGIRDEQYF
TRBD1	TRBV27	.	TRBJ1-5	TGTGCCAGCAGTCCTATCCACGGGACAGGCGGGCATCAGCCCCAGCATTTT	CASSPIHGTGGHQPQHF
TRBD1	TRBV19	.	TRBJ1-2	TGTGCCAGTAGCCCCGGACAGGGGGCTGGTGGCTACACCTTC	CASSPGQGAGGYTF
.	TRBV19	many	TRBJ2-1	TGTGCCAGCCTCCCCCAAGGGGTTTACTCCTACAATGAGCAGTTCTTC	CASLPQGVYSYNEQFF
TRBD1	TRBV11-3	.	TRBJ2-2	TGTGCCAGCAGCTTCACGACAGGGGCGCGGAGGACCGGGGAGCTGTTTTTT	CASSFTTGARRTGELFF